This T cell receptor beta chain was recorded in a study of blood T cell repertoires in COVID-19. V lost 8 bases and J lost 0, with 12 bases in between. Germline CDR1 ENHRY, CDR2 SYGVKD. The CDR3 covers 14 residues. As originally analysed: The authors estimated nucleated cell counts from reference gene primer amplification. TCRdb's copy holds only in-frame clones and misses some; the assay was immunoSEQ multiplex PCR. Clone size and the V and J calls come from that table; the DNA yielded D and trimming. The sample carries about 240,000 clones, roughly 90% recorded once. Sequenced: peripheral blood. The rearrangement uses TRBV10-3 and TRBJ2-3; D is perhaps TRBD2 (5 bases). This TCR derives from a man aged 55 to 70 who had recovered from COVID-19. Here the CDR3 reads CAIGVASSTDTQYF. The CDR3, as DNA: TGTGCCATCGGGGTAGCGAGTAGCACAGATACGCAGTATTTT.